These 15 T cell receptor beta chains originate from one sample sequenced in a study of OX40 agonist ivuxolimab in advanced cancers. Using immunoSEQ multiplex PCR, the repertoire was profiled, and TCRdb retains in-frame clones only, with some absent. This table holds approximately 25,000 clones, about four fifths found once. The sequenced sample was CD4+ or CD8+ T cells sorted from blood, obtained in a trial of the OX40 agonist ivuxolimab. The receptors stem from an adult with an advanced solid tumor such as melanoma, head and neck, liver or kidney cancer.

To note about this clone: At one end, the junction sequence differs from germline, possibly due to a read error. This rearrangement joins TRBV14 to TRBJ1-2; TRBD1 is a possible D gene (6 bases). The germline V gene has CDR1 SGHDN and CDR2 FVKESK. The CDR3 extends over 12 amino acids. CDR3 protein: CASSQGRPGQSF. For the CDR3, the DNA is TGTGCCAGCAGCCAAGGAAGGCCCGGACAGTCCTTC.

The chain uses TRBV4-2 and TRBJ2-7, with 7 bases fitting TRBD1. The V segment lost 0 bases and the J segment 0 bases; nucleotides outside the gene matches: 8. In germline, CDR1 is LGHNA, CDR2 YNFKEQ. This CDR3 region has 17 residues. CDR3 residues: CASSQDWDSLGSYEQYF. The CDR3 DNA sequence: TGTGCCAGCAGCCAAGATTGGGACAGCCTAGGCTCCTACGAGCAGTACTTC.

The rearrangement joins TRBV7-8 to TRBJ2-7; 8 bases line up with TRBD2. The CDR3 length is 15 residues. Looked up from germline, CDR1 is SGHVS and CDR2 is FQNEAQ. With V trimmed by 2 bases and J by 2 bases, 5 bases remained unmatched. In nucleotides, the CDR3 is TGTGCCAGCAGCTTAACTAGCGGTTACCCCTACGAGCAGTACTTC. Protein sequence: CASSLTSGYPYEQYF.

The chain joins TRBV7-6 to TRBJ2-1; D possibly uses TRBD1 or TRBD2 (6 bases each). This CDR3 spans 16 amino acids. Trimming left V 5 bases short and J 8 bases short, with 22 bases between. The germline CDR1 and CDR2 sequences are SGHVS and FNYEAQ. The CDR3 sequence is CASSLRKRPGGDEQFF. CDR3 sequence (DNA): TGTGCCAGCAGCCTAAGGAAGCGTCCCGGGGGCGATGAGCAGTTCTTC.

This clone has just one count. CDR3 sequence (DNA): TGTGCCAGCAGTAAAACCGGGACAGCCAAAAACATTCAGTACTTC. Its protein product is CASSKTGTAKNIQYF. The J gene is TRBJ2-4, the V gene TRBV28; D possibly uses TRBD1 or TRBD2 (5 bases each). The CDR3 spans 15 residues. Trimming left V 5 bases short and J 0 bases short, with 11 bases between. Germline-derived CDR1 and CDR2 are MDHEN and SYDVKM.

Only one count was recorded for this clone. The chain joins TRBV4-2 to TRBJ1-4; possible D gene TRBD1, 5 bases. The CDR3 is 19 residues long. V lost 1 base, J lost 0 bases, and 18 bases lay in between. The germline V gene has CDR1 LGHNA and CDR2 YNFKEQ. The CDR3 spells CASSQVLSGVEATNEKLFF. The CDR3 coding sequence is TGTGCCAGCAGCCAAGTACTATCGGGGGTTGAGGCAACTAATGAAAAACTGTTTTTT.

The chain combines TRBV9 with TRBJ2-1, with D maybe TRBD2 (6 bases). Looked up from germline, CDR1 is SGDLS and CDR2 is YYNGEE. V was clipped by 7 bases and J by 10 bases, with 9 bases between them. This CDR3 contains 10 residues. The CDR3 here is CASGAGEQFF. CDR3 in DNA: TGTGCCAGCGGGGCGGGGGAGCAGTTCTTC.

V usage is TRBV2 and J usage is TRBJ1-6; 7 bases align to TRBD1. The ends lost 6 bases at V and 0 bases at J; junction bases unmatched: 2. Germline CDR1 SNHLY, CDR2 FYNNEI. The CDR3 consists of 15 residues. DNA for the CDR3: TGTGCCAGCAGGGGGGACAGCTCCTATAATTCACCCCTCCACTTT. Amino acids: CASRGDSSYNSPLHF.

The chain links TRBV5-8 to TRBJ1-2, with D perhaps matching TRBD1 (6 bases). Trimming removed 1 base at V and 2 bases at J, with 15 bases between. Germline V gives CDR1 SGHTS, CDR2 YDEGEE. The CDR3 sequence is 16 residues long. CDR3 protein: CASSLRGAYANYGYTF. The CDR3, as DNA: TGTGCCAGCAGCTTGCGGGGGGCCTACGCAAACTATGGCTACACCTTC.

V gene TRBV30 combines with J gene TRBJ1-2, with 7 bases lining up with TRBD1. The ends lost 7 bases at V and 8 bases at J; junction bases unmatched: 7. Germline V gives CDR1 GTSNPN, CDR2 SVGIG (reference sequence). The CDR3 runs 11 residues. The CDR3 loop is CASGQALGYTF. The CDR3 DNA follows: TGTGCCTCAGGACAGGCCTTAGGCTACACCTTC.

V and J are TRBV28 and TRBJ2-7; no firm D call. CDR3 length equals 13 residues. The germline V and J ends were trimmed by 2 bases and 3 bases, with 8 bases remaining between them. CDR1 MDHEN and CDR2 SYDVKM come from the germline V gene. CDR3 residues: CASSLNLIYEQYF. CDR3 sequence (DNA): TGTGCCAGCAGTTTAAACCTAATCTACGAGCAGTACTTC.

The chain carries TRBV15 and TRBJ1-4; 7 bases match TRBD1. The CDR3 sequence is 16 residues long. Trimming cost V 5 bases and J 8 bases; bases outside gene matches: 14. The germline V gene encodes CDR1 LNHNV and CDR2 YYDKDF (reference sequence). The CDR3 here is CATSGDQGGAWEKLFF. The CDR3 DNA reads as TGTGCCACCAGCGGGGACCAGGGGGGAGCGTGGGAAAAACTGTTTTTT.

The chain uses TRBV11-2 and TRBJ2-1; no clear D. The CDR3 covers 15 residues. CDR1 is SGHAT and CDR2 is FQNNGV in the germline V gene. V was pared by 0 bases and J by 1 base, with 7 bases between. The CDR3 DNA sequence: TGTGCCAGCAGCTTAGAGTGGGGATCCTACAATGAGCAGTTCTTC. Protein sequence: CASSLEWGSYNEQFF.

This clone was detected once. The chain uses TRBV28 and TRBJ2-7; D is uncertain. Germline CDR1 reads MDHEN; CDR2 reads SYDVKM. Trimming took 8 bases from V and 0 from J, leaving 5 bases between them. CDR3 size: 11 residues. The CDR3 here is CASGYSYEQYF. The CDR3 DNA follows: TGTGCCAGCGGGTACTCCTACGAGCAGTACTTC. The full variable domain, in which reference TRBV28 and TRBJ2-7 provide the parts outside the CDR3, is DVKVTQSSRYLVKRTGEKVFLECVQDMDHENMFWYRQDPGLGLRLIYFSYDVKMKEKGDIPEGYSVSREKKERFSLILESASTNQTSMYLCASGYSYEQYFGPGTRLTVT.

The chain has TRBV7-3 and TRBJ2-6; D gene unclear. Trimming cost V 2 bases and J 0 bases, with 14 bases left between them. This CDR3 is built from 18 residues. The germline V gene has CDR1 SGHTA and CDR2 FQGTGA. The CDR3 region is CASSLAGELISGANVLTF. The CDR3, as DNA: TGTGCCAGCAGCTTAGCAGGAGAACTCATCTCTGGGGCCAACGTCCTGACTTTC.